One sample yielded the 23 T cell receptor beta chains listed below, sequenced in a study of blood T cell repertoires in COVID-19. Only in-frame clones appear in the TCRdb table, and some are missing; sequencing was by immunoSEQ multiplex PCR. The sample holds approximately 500,000 clones, 70% to 90% seen once. Specimen: peripheral blood. Receptor source: a human donor in a cohort sampled during active COVID-19.

This clone occurred once. This rearrangement joins TRBV5-1 to TRBJ2-7; 7 nucleotides align to TRBD2. The CDR3 length is 15 residues. Germline CDR1 reads SGHRS; CDR2 reads YFSETQ. The J segment lost 3 bases and the V segment lost 1 base, leaving 7 bases of the junction unmatched. In nucleotides, the CDR3 is TGCGCCAGCAGCTTGACGGGAGGAAACCTCTACGAGCAGTACTTC. This codes for CASSLTGGNLYEQYF.

The chain has TRBV5-6 and TRBJ2-7; 9 bases align to TRBD1. Trimming removed 2 bases from V and 2 bases from J; junction bases left unmatched: 11. The CDR3 has 17 amino acids. The germline V gene has CDR1 SGHDT and CDR2 YYEEEE. CDR3 sequence reads: CASSLGQGTGWTYEQYF. The DNA for the CDR3 is TGTGCCAGCAGCTTAGGGCAAGGGACAGGGTGGACCTACGAGCAGTACTTC.

The rearrangement uses TRBV19 and TRBJ1-3; D gene uncertain. The V gene's germline CDR1 is LNHDA and CDR2 SQIVND (reference sequence). The CDR3 has 16 residues. V dropped 2 bases and J dropped 0 bases, with 11 bases sitting between them. Here the CDR3 reads CASSIIPPSSGNTIYF. CDR3 bases: TGTGCCAGTAGTATAATCCCACCCAGCTCTGGAAACACCATATATTTT.

The chain carries TRBV19 and TRBJ2-7; 8 bases agree with TRBD2. Germline assignment: CDR1 LNHDA and CDR2 SQIVND (reference sequence). The CDR3 contains 15 residues. The V segment lost 7 bases and the J segment 3 bases; nucleotides outside the gene matches: 11. CDR3 DNA: TGTGCCAGTAAGGGGGTAGGGACTAGTTTCTACGAGCAGTACTTC. Its protein is CASKGVGTSFYEQYF.

This chain uses TRBV9 with TRBJ2-1; TRBD2 is a possible D gene (5 bases). The germline V gene encodes CDR1 SGDLS and CDR2 YYNGEE. V was trimmed by 4 bases and J by 0 bases, leaving 14 bases between them. This CDR3 is 16 amino acids long. In DNA form, the CDR3 reads TGTGCCAGCAGCCCAGGTAGCGTTAGCTCCTACAATGAGCAGTTCTTC. Amino acid sequence: CASSPGSVSSYNEQFF.

V and J are TRBV5-6 and TRBJ2-5; D perhaps matches TRBD2 (5 bases). Germline V gene sequence: CDR1 SGHDT, CDR2 YYEEEE. The CDR3 extends over 13 amino acids. V was clipped by 2 bases and J by 2 bases, with 7 bases between them. The CDR3 DNA reads as TGTGCCAGCAGCTTCGGGGAACAAGAGACCCAGTACTTC. Its translation is CASSFGEQETQYF.

The J gene is TRBJ2-7, the V gene TRBV5-1; D possibly corresponds to TRBD1 (5 bases). This CDR3 has 13 amino acids. Looked up from germline, CDR1 is SGHRS and CDR2 is YFSETQ. V lost 0 bases and J 5 bases, leaving 9 bases between the germline ends. The CDR3 is CASSLGRANEQYF. The CDR3 nucleotides read TGCGCCAGCAGCTTGGGCAGGGCGAACGAGCAGTACTTC.

The J gene is TRBJ1-2, the V gene TRBV18; D not certain. There are 14 residues in the CDR3. Germline V gene data show CDR1 as KGHSH and CDR2 as LQKENI. Trimming stripped 0 bases from V and 2 bases from J, with 7 bases between. The chain's CDR3 is CASSPPSTNYGYTF. The CDR3 DNA reads TGTGCCAGCTCACCACCTAGTACCAACTATGGCTACACCTTC.

This chain joins TRBV10-3 and TRBJ2-7, with TRBD1 matching 10 bases. The CDR3 is 15 amino acids. Per germline, CDR1 ENHRY and CDR2 SYGVKD. V was pared by 2 bases and J by 10 bases, with 11 bases of the junction left unmatched. The DNA for the CDR3 is TGTGCCATCAGTGAGGCGGACAGGGGGGGATTTCGCCAGTACTTC. Its protein product is CAISEADRGGFRQYF.

The genes are TRBV28 and TRBJ1-2; D not certain. Looked up from germline, CDR1 is MDHEN and CDR2 is SYDVKM. This CDR3 has 15 residues. Trimming removed 3 bases at V and 6 bases at J, with 17 bases between. CDR3 sequence (DNA): TGTGCCAGCAGTTTGGTACCGTACACCCGGGATGGCTACACCTTC. Encoded protein: CASSLVPYTRDGYTF.

The gene calls are TRBV2 and TRBJ2-7; D gene ambiguous. Germline loops: CDR1 SNHLY, CDR2 FYNNEI. V was trimmed by 4 bases and J by 1 base, leaving 8 bases between them. This CDR3 has 13 amino acids. The CDR3 DNA is TGTGCCAGCAGTGTACGAGAGTCCTACGAGCAGTACTTC. As protein: CASSVRESYEQYF.

The chain carries TRBV7-9 and TRBJ2-1, with 12 bases matching TRBD2. The V segment lost 0 bases and the J segment 4 bases; nucleotides outside the gene matches: 4. The CDR3 has 17 amino acids. The germline V gene has CDR1 SEHNR and CDR2 FQNEAQ (reference sequence). The chain's CDR3 is CASSLAGLAGIYNEQFF. The CDR3 nucleotides are TGTGCCAGCAGCTTAGCCGGACTAGCGGGAATTTACAATGAGCAGTTCTTC.

This sequence joins TRBV28 and TRBJ1-2; 12 bases fit TRBD1. Looked up from germline, CDR1 is MDHEN and CDR2 is SYDVKM. V shed 6 bases and J 8 bases; nucleotides not matched to a gene: 7. The CDR3 runs 14 residues. For the CDR3, the DNA is TGTGCCAGCAGCCGGCCCGGGACAGGGGGCGGCTACACCTTC. Protein sequence: CASSRPGTGGGYTF.

The V gene is TRBV28, the J gene TRBJ2-3, with 14 bases fitting TRBD2. The CDR3 spans 16 residues. CDR1 and CDR2 (germline): MDHEN, SYDVKM. V was clipped by 5 bases and J by 6 bases; unmatched bases: 7. As DNA, the CDR3 is TGTGCCAGCAGTCCCGGGACTAGCGGGAGATCCGATACGCAGTATTTT. Translation gives CASSPGTSGRSDTQYF.

The chain carries TRBV9 and TRBJ1-1; D remains ambiguous. V was cut by 4 bases and J by 5 bases, with 12 bases left in between. Germline V CDR1 and CDR2: SGDLS, YYNGEE. The CDR3 has 13 residues. CDR3 amino acids: CASSPQVLTEAFF. Here the CDR3 DNA reads TGTGCCAGCAGCCCCCAGGTACTGACTGAAGCTTTCTTT.

The CDR3: CASSQVLRGQAFF. CDR3 coding DNA: TGTGCCAGCAGCCAAGTGCTCAGGGGGCAAGCTTTCTTT. This chain joins TRBV3-1 (or the pseudogene TRBV3-2) and TRBJ1-1, with 8 bases aligning to TRBD1. J was trimmed by 9 bases and V by 1 base; bases with no gene match: 4. CDR3 length equals 13 residues. Germline lookup yields CDR1 LGHDT and CDR2 YNNKEL (reference sequence).

This clone was observed once. The chain recombines TRBV14 with TRBJ1-6; the match to TRBD1 covers 8 bases. Looked up from germline, CDR1 is SGHDN and CDR2 is FVKESK. V lost 6 bases to trimming and J lost 10 bases; unmatched junction nucleotides: 8. This CDR3 is 14 amino acids long. In DNA, the CDR3 is TGTGCCAGCAGACGCGACAGGGGAGGATCACCCCTCCACTTT. Translating gives CASRRDRGGSPLHF.

On this clone itself: Distinct nucleotide sequences in the sample also encode this CDR3. V usage is TRBV11-3 and J usage is TRBJ1-1; TRBD1 is a possible D gene (5 bases). CDR1 and CDR2 (germline): SGHNT, YENEEA. The length of the CDR3 is 14 residues. V lost 4 bases and J 1 base, leaving 10 bases between the germline ends. CDR3 loop: CASSSGGRNTEAFF. In nucleotides, the CDR3 is TGTGCCAGCAGCTCCGGGGGAAGGAACACTGAAGCTTTCTTT. The whole variable domain, filled in from reference TRBV11-3 and TRBJ1-1, reads EAGVVQSPRYKIIEKKQPVAFWCNPISGHNTLYWYLQNLGQGPELLIRYENEEAVDDSQLPKDRFSAERLKGVDSTLKIQPAELGDSAVYLCASSSGGRNTEAFFGQGTRLTVV.

The sample holds a few counts of this clone. This sequence joins TRBV7-6 and TRBJ2-2; 7 nucleotides align to TRBD2. The CDR3 consists of 15 residues. V lost 0 bases to trimming and J lost 5 bases; unmatched junction nucleotides: 3. CDR1 SGHVS and CDR2 FNYEAQ come from the germline V gene. The CDR3 sequence: CASSLALAATGELFF. CDR3 in DNA: TGTGCCAGCAGCTTAGCGCTAGCGGCGACCGGGGAGCTGTTTTTT.

In DNA, the CDR3 is TGTGCCAGCAGCCAAGAACCAGAACAAATCGCCTACACCTTC. As protein: CASSQEPEQIAYTF. The chain joins TRBV3-1 (or the pseudogene TRBV3-2) to TRBJ1-2; D gene uncertain. CDR1 LGHDT and CDR2 YNNKEL come from the germline V gene (reference sequence). The CDR3 is made up of 14 amino acids. Trimming stripped 0 bases from V and 10 bases from J, with 15 bases between.

The chain combines TRBV3-1 (or the pseudogene TRBV3-2) with TRBJ2-3; a possible D gene is TRBD2 (5 bases). This CDR3 spans 13 amino acids. Germline V gene lookup returns CDR1 LGHDT and CDR2 YNNKEL (reference sequence). V lost 10 bases to trimming and J lost 2 bases, with 13 bases between them. CDR3 amino acids: CATVGLVTDTQYF. DNA for the CDR3: TGTGCCACCGTCGGACTTGTCACAGATACGCAGTATTTT.

This sequence joins TRBV5-1 and TRBJ2-6; 8 bases line up with TRBD1. CDR3 length equals 18 residues. Germline V CDR1 and CDR2: SGHRS, YFSETQ. V lost 0 bases to trimming and J lost 2 bases; unmatched junction nucleotides: 7. CDR3 in amino acids: CASSLEGPGGAGANVLTF. The CDR3 DNA reads as TGCGCCAGCAGCTTGGAAGGACCAGGGGGCGCTGGGGCCAACGTCCTGACTTTC.

CDR3 protein: CASSFRRQGGTSYGYTF. The CDR3 nucleotides are TGTGCCAGCAGCTTTAGGAGACAGGGGGGCACCAGCTATGGCTACACCTTC. The chain is built from TRBV7-9 and TRBJ1-2; TRBD1 matches at 9 bases. Germline V gene lookup returns CDR1 SEHNR and CDR2 FQNEAQ (reference sequence). The CDR3 consists of 17 residues. The ends lost 3 bases at V and 4 bases at J; junction bases unmatched: 12.